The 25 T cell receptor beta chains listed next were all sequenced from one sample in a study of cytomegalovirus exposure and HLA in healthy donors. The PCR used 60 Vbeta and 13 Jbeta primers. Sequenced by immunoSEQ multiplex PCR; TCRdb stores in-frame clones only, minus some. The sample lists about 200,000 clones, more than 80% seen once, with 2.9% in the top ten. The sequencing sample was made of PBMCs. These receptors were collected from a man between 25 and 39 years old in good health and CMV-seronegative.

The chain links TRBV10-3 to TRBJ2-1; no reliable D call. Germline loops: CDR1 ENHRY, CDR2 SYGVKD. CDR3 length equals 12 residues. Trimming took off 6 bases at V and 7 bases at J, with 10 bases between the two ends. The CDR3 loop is CAISGTPNEQFF. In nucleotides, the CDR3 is TGTGCCATCAGCGGTACTCCAAATGAGCAGTTCTTC.

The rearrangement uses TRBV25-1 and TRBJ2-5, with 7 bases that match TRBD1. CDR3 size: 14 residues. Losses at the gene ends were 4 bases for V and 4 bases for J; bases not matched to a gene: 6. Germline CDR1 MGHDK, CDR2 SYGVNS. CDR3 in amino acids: CASSVGQKLETQYF. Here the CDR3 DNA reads TGTGCCAGCAGTGTGGGACAGAAGCTAGAGACCCAGTACTTC.

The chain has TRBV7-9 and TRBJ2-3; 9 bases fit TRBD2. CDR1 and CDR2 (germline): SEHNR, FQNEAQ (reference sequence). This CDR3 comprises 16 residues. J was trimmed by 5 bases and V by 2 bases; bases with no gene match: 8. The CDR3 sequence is CASSLQAGGSGDTQYF. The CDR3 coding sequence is TGTGCCAGCAGCTTACAAGCGGGGGGCAGTGGAGATACGCAGTATTTT.

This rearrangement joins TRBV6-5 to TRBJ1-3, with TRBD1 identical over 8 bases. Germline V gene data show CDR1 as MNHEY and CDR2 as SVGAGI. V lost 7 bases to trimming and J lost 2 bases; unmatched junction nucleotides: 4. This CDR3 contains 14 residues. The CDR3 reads CASTVDRAGNTIYF. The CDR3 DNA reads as TGTGCCAGCACCGTGGACAGGGCTGGAAACACCATATATTTT.

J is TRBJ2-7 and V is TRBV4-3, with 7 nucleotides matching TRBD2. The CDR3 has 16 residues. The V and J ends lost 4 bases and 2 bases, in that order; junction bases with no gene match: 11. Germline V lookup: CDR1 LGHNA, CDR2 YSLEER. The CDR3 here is CASSLGQGGTPYEQYF. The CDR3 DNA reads TGCGCCAGCAGCCTGGGCCAGGGAGGGACCCCCTACGAGCAGTACTTC.

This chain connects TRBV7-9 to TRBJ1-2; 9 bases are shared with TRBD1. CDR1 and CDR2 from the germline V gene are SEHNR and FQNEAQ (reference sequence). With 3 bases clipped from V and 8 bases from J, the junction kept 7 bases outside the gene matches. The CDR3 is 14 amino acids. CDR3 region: CASSFPGQGVGYTF. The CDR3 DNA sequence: TGTGCCAGCAGCTTCCCGGGACAGGGAGTGGGCTACACCTTC.

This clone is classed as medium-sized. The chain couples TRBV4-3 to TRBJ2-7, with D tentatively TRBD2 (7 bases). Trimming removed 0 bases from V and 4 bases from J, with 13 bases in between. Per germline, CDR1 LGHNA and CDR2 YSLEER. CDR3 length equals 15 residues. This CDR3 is CASSQDRGGTYEQYF. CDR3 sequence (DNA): TGCGCCAGCAGCCAAGATAGGGGGGGGACGTACGAGCAGTACTTC.

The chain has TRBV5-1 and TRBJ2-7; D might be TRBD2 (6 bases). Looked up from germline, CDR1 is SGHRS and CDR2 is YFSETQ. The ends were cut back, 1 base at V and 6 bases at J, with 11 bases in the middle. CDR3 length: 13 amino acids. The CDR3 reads CASSLTGDGEQYF. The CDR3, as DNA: TGCGCCAGCAGCTTGACGGGGGACGGCGAGCAGTACTTC. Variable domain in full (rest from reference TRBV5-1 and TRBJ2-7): KAGVTQTPRYLIKTRGQQVTLSCSPISGHRSVSWYQQTPGQGLQFLFEYFSETQRNKGNFPGRFSGRQFSNSRSEMNVSTLELGDSALYLCASSLTGDGEQYFGPGTRLTVT.

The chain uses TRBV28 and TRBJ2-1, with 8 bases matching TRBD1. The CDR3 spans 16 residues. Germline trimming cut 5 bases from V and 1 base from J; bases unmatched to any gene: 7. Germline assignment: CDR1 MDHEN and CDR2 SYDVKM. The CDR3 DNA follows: TGTGCCAGCAGTACAGCCGGGACAGGATCCTACAATGAGCAGTTCTTC. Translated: CASSTAGTGSYNEQFF.

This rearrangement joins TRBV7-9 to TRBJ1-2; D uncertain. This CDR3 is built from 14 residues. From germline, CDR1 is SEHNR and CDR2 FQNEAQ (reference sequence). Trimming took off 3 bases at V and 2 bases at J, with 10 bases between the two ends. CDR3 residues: CASSFPGPNYGYTF. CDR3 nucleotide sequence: TGTGCCAGCAGCTTCCCGGGTCCCAACTATGGCTACACCTTC.

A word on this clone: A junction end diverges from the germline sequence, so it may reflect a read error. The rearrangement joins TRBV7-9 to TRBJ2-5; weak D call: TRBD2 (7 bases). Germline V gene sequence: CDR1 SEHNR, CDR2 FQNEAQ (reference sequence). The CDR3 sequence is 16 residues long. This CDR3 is CSSSLRGGVPQETQYF. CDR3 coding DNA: TGTTCCAGCAGCTTGAGGGGGGGGGTCCCGCAAGAGACCCAGTACTTC. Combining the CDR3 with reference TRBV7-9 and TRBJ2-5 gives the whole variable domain DTGVSQNPRHKITKRGQNVTFRCDPISEHNRLYWYRQTLGQGPEFLTYFQNEAQLEKSRLLSDRFSAERPKGSFSTLEIQRTEQGDSAMYLCSSSLRGGVPQETQYFGPGTRLLVL.

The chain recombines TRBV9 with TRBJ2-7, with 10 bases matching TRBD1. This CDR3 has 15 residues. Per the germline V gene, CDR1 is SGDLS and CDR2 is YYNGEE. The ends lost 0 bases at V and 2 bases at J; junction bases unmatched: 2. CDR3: CASSVGGTGAYEQYF. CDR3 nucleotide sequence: TGTGCCAGCAGCGTAGGTGGGACAGGGGCCTACGAGCAGTACTTC. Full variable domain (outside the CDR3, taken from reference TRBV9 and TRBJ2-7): DSGVTQTPKHLITATGQRVTLRCSPRSGDLSVYWYQQSLDQGLQFLIQYYNGEERAKGNILERFSAQQFPDLHSELNLSSLELGDSALYFCASSVGGTGAYEQYFGPGTRLTVT.

The CDR3 region has the DNA TGTGCCAGCAGTTTGCCCCAACGACAGGATGGCTACACCTTC. Its protein product is CASSLPQRQDGYTF. The V gene is TRBV6-6, the J gene TRBJ1-2; possible D gene TRBD1, 6 bases. This CDR3 contains 14 residues. V was trimmed by 4 bases and J by 6 bases, leaving 15 bases between them. Germline CDR1 reads MNHNY; CDR2 reads SVGAGI (reference sequence).

In DNA form, the CDR3 reads TGTGCTAGTGGCCTGGGGACTAGCGTGATAGATACGCAGTATTTT. Translating gives CASGLGTSVIDTQYF. J is TRBJ2-3 and V is TRBV12-5; 10 nucleotides align to TRBD2. The CDR3 is 15 residues long. Germline assignment: CDR1 LGHNT and CDR2 FRNRAP. After removal of 6 bases from V and 5 bases from J, the junction contained 8 bases not matched to a gene.

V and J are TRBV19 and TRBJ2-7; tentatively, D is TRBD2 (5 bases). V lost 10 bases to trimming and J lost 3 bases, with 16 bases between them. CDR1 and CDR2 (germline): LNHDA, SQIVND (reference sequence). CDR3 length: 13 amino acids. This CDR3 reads CATERGFGYEQYF. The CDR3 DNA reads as TGTGCCACCGAGCGAGGGTTTGGCTACGAGCAGTACTTC. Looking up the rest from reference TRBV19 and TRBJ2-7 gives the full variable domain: DGGITQSPKYLFRKEGQNVTLSCEQNLNHDAMYWYRQDPGQGLRLIYYSQIVNDFQKGDIAEGYSVSREKKESFPLTVTSAQKNPTAFYLCATERGFGYEQYFGPGTRLTVT.

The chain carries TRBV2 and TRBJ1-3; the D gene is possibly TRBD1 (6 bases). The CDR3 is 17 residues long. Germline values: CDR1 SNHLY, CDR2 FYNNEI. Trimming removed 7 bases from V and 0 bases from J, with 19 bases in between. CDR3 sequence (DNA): TGTGCCAGCAACATTGGGAGACAGGAGGTCTCTGGAAACACCATATATTTT. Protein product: CASNIGRQEVSGNTIYF.

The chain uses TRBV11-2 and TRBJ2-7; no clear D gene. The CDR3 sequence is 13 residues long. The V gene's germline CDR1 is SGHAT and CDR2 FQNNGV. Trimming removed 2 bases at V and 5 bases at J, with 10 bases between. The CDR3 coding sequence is TGTGCCAGCAGCTTAAGTAGGAGCAACGAGCAGTACTTC. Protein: CASSLSRSNEQYF. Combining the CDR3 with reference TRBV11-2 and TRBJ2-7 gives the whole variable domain EAGVAQSPRYKIIEKRQSVAFWCNPISGHATLYWYQQILGQGPKLLIQFQNNGVVDDSQLPKDRFSAERLKGVDSTLKIQPAKLEDSAVYLCASSLSRSNEQYFGPGTRLTVT.

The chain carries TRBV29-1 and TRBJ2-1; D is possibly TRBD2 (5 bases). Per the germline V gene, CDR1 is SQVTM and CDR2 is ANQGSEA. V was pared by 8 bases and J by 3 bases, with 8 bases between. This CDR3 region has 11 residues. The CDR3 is CSTAGYNEQFF. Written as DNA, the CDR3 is TGCAGCACCGCGGGCTACAATGAGCAGTTCTTC.

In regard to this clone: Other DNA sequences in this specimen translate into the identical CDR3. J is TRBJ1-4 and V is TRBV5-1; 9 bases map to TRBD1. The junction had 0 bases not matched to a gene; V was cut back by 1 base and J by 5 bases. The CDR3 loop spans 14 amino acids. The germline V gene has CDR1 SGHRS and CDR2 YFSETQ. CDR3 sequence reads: CASSLTGGNEKLFF. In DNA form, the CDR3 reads TGCGCCAGCAGCTTGACAGGGGGCAATGAAAAACTGTTTTTT.

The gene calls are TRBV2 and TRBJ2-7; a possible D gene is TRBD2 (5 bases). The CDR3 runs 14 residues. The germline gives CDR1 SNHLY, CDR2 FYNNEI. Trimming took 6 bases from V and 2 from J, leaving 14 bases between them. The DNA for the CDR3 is TGTGCCAGCAGATGGACCCCGGGGACCTACGAGCAGTACTTC. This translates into CASRWTPGTYEQYF.

The CDR3 bases are TGTGCCAGCAGCTTGTTCCGCAGGGAGGGAGAGACCCAGTACTTC. Translation gives CASSLFRREGETQYF. The gene calls are TRBV5-4 and TRBJ2-5; 7 positions agree with TRBD2. Losses at the gene ends were 1 base for V and 4 bases for J; bases not matched to a gene: 7. The CDR3 has 15 residues. Germline V gene data show CDR1 as SGHNT and CDR2 as YYREEE (reference sequence). Supplemented by reference TRBV5-4 and TRBJ2-5, the full variable domain reads ETGVTQSPTHLIKTRGQQVTLRCSSQSGHNTVSWYQQALGQGPQFIFQYYREEENGRGNFPPRFSGLQFPNYSSELNVNALELDDSALYLCASSLFRREGETQYFGPGTRLLVL.

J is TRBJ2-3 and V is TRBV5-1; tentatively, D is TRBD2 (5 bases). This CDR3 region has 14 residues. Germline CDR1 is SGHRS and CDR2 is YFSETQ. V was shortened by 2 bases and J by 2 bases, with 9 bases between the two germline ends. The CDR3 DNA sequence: TGCGCCAGCAGCTTAAACGGGGTCACAGATACGCAGTATTTT. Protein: CASSLNGVTDTQYF.

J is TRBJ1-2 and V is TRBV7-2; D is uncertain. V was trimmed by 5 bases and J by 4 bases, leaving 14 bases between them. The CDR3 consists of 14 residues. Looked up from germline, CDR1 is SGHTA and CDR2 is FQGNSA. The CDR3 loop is CASSTRPGSYGYTF. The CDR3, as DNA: TGTGCCAGCAGCACCCGACCGGGGAGCTATGGCTACACCTTC.

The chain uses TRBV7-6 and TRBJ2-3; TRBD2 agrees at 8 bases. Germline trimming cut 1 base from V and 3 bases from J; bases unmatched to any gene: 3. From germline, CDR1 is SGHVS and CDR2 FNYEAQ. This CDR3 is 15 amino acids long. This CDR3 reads CASSLGGGRTDTQYF. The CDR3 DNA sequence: TGTGCCAGCAGCTTAGGCGGGGGGCGGACAGATACGCAGTATTTT.

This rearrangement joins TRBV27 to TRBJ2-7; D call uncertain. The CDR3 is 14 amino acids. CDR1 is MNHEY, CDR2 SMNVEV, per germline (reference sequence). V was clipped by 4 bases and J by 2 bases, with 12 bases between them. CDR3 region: CASSSPTNTYEQYF. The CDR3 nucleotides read TGTGCCAGCAGTTCCCCGACAAATACCTACGAGCAGTACTTC.